The next 21 T cell receptor beta chains were all read from a single sample in a study of T cells in Graves' hyperthyroidism and ophthalmopathy. Authors of the study amplified TCR beta CDR3 regions from RNA transcripts. RT-PCR in the first round (using the HTBI primer set) targeted the TCR CDR3. TCRdb reprocessed the multiplex PCR reads via MiXCR and lists one record per CDR3 protein. Of about 480,000 distinct CDR3 sequences listed, approximately 15% were seen once; the top ten hold 17%. The material sequenced was blood. The source of these receptors is a woman between 18 and 30 years old with Graves' hyperthyroidism.

This clonotype occurred a few times. The chain links TRBV3-1 to TRBJ1-1; TRBD1 is a possible D gene (5 bases). CDR3 size: 13 residues. V lost 1 base and J 10 bases, leaving 13 bases between the germline ends. The germline CDR1 and CDR2 sequences are LGHDT and YNNKEL (reference sequence). CDR3: CASSQVPGGTAFF. The DNA for the CDR3 is TGTGCCAGCAGCCAAGTTCCGGGGGGGACAGCTTTCTTT. The full variable domain, rest sourced from reference TRBV3-1 and TRBJ1-1, is DTAVSQTPKYLVTQMGNDKSIKCEQNLGHDTMYWYKQDSKKFLKIMFSYNNKELIINETVPNRFSPKSPDKAHLNLHINSLELGDSAVYFCASSQVPGGTAFFGQGTRLTVV.

The chain uses TRBV7-9 and TRBJ1-1; tentatively, D is TRBD1 (5 bases). There are 14 residues in the CDR3. With 3 bases removed from V and 2 bases from J, the gap between germline ends came to 10 bases. The germline V gene encodes CDR1 SEHNR and CDR2 FQNEAQ (reference sequence). The DNA for the CDR3 is TGTGCCAGCAGCTTCCTGACAGACAACACTGAAGCTTTCTTT. Translated, it gives CASSFLTDNTEAFF.

This clonotype was seen only a few times. The chain couples TRBV2 to TRBJ1-2; TRBD1 matches 10 bases. The CDR3 contains 14 residues. V shed 5 bases, J shed 7 bases, and the junction held 7 bases outside the gene matches. Germline assignment: CDR1 SNHLY and CDR2 FYNNEI. CDR3: CASSRGQGRGGYTF. The CDR3 DNA follows: TGTGCCAGCAGTCGGGGACAGGGGAGAGGTGGCTACACCTTC.

This clonotype was counted ten times or more. This chain connects TRBV9 to TRBJ1-1, with D possibly being TRBD1 (5 bases). The CDR3 extends over 12 amino acids. V was trimmed by 3 bases and J by 9 bases, leaving 12 bases between them. Germline CDR1 reads SGDLS; CDR2 reads YYNGEE. CDR3 region: CASSAREGQAFF. The CDR3 DNA sequence: TGTGCCAGCAGCGCTCGAGAGGGGCAAGCTTTCTTT.

In this sample, this clonotype turned up many times. The chain couples TRBV3-1 to TRBJ1-1; D not resolved. This CDR3 is 15 amino acids long. The germline V gene encodes CDR1 LGHDT and CDR2 YNNKEL (reference sequence). V lost 1 base, J lost 4 bases, and 13 bases lay in between. CDR3 bases: TGTGCCAGCAGCCAAGGGCTTCCGGGCGGCACTGAAGCTTTCTTT. This sequence encodes CASSQGLPGGTEAFF.

The table lists this clonotype with many counts. CDR3 sequence (DNA): TGCAGCGTTGGAGAGAGCTCTGGAAACACCATATATTTT. Translation gives CSVGESSGNTIYF. The V and J genes are TRBV29-1 and TRBJ1-3, with D uncertain. The CDR3 totals 13 residues. V was clipped by 4 bases and J by 0 bases, with 7 bases between them. Per the germline V gene, CDR1 is SQVTM and CDR2 is ANQGSEA.

This chain joins TRBV6-5 and TRBJ1-1; 11 bases are shared with TRBD1. Germline loops: CDR1 MNHEY, CDR2 SVGAGI. V shed 4 bases, J shed 6 bases, and the junction held 4 bases outside the gene matches. The CDR3 is 14 amino acids. CDR3 amino acids: CASSWTGQGAEAFF. CDR3 nucleotide sequence: TGTGCCAGCAGTTGGACGGGACAGGGGGCTGAAGCTTTCTTT.

The DNA of the CDR3 is TGCGCCAGCAGCCACCAGGGGGACCTCAATGAGCAGTTCTTC. It codes for CASSHQGDLNEQFF. This chain uses TRBV4-1 with TRBJ2-1; 7 positions agree with TRBD1. Germline CDR1 reads MGHRA; CDR2 reads YSYEKL. The CDR3 has 14 residues. The V gene end was trimmed by 3 bases and the J gene end by 6 bases; junction bases not matched to a gene: 5.

This clonotype was recorded many times. V usage is TRBV12-3 or TRBV12-4 and J usage is TRBJ1-2; the match to TRBD1 covers 7 bases. Trimming cost V 7 bases and J 1 base; bases outside gene matches: 9. The CDR3 runs 15 residues. For the CDR3, the DNA is TGTGCCAGCACCGCGATGACAGGGATTAACTATGGCTACACCTTC. This codes for CASTAMTGINYGYTF.

The table lists this clonotype with many counts. The chain combines TRBV4-1 with TRBJ1-1; 7 bases line up with TRBD1. The J segment lost 5 bases and the V segment lost 4 bases, leaving 10 bases of the junction unmatched. The CDR3 spans 15 residues. Germline CDR1 is MGHRA and CDR2 is YSYEKL. The CDR3 DNA follows: TGCGCCAGCAGCCGCGGACAGGCGCCGGGTACTGAAGCTTTCTTT. Encoded protein: CASSRGQAPGTEAFF.

V gene TRBV30 combines with J gene TRBJ1-5; 7 bases fit TRBD1. The CDR3 runs 13 residues. Germline lookup yields CDR1 GTSNPN and CDR2 SVGIG (reference sequence). J lost 6 bases, V lost 8 bases, and 10 bases had no gene match. The CDR3 coding sequence is TGTGCCGCCGGGGAAGGGGGCGGTCAGCCCCAGCATTTT. Translated: CAAGEGGGQPQHF.

The genes are TRBV7-8 and TRBJ1-5, with D maybe TRBD1 (5 bases). CDR1 SGHVS and CDR2 FQNEAQ come from the germline V gene. The CDR3 sequence is 15 residues long. Trimming removed 1 base at V and 7 bases at J, with 14 bases between. The CDR3 sequence: CASSLVEGSGQPQHF. The CDR3, as DNA: TGTGCCAGCAGCTTAGTCGAGGGGTCGGGGCAGCCCCAGCATTTT.

This clonotype has at least ten counts. V gene TRBV6-1 combines with J gene TRBJ1-2; 8 bases are shared with TRBD1. V was clipped by 2 bases and J by 4 bases; unmatched bases: 6. Germline lookup yields CDR1 MNHNS and CDR2 SASEGT. The CDR3 loop spans 15 amino acids. CDR3 region: CASSENPGQAYGYTF. The CDR3, as DNA: TGTGCCAGCAGTGAAAATCCGGGACAGGCCTATGGCTACACCTTC.

This clonotype was seen ten or more times. The chain has TRBV6-1 and TRBJ2-1, with 10 bases that match TRBD2. The junction had 11 bases not matched to a gene; V was cut back by 5 bases and J by 7 bases. CDR3 length equals 16 residues. CDR1 is MNHNS and CDR2 is SASEGT in the germline V gene. The CDR3 is CASSYALAGEWNEQFF. CDR3 DNA sequence: TGTGCCAGCAGTTACGCGCTAGCGGGAGAATGGAATGAGCAGTTCTTC.

This clonotype has only a few counts. The chain combines TRBV20-1 with TRBJ2-7; 9 positions agree with TRBD2. The CDR3 runs 13 residues. Germline V lookup: CDR1 DFQATT, CDR2 SNEGSKA (reference sequence). J was trimmed by 6 bases and V by 5 bases; bases with no gene match: 8. The CDR3 sequence is CSAYSGRSTEQYF. The CDR3 bases are TGCAGTGCTTATAGCGGGAGAAGTACCGAGCAGTACTTC.

This clonotype appeared many times. The chain uses TRBV30 and TRBJ2-3, with 9 nucleotides matching TRBD2. Germline loops: CDR1 GTSNPN, CDR2 SVGIG (reference sequence). The CDR3 is 14 amino acids. V was pared by 5 bases and J by 3 bases, with 6 bases of the junction left unmatched. The chain's CDR3 is CAWVNSGRTDTQYF. CDR3 nucleotides: TGTGCCTGGGTGAATAGCGGGAGAACAGATACGCAGTATTTT.

This clonotype has ten or more counts. V gene TRBV3-1 combines with J gene TRBJ2-5; 10 bases align to TRBD2. Germline V lookup: CDR1 LGHDT, CDR2 YNNKEL (reference sequence). J gave up 0 bases and V 7 bases, and 11 bases lay outside the gene matches. This CDR3 spans 17 amino acids. This chain's CDR3 is CASKAGGPNRYQETQYF. The CDR3 DNA reads TGTGCCAGCAAAGCGGGAGGGCCAAACAGGTACCAAGAGACCCAGTACTTC.

This clonotype was picked up many times. The chain has TRBV27 and TRBJ2-7; D could derive from TRBD1 or TRBD2 (7 bases each). The V end was cut by 3 bases, the J end by 4 bases, with 19 bases between. The germline V gene has CDR1 MNHEY and CDR2 SMNVEV (reference sequence). The CDR3 length is 16 residues. The CDR3 nucleotides are TGTGCCAGCAGTTTGAGGGGGCAGCGGGGATTGTACGAGCAGTACGTC. This encodes CASSLRGQRGLYEQYV.

The CDR3 loop reads CASSSGTSGQYHNEQFF. CDR3 DNA sequence: TGTGCCAGCAGTTCCGGGACTAGCGGGCAATACCACAATGAGCAGTTCTTC. The rearrangement links TRBV12-3 or TRBV12-4 to TRBJ2-1; 12 bases agree with TRBD2. This CDR3 has 17 amino acids. V was clipped by 4 bases and J by 5 bases; unmatched bases: 9.

This clonotype was observed a few times. This chain connects TRBV27 to TRBJ2-3; 7 nucleotides agree with TRBD2. The germline gives CDR1 MNHEY, CDR2 SMNVEV (reference sequence). The length of the CDR3 is 18 residues. Germline trimming cut 2 bases from V and 2 bases from J; bases unmatched to any gene: 13. CDR3 in DNA: TGTGCCAGCAGTTTACTCAGGGAAGGGCTAGCGGACACAGATACGCAGTATTTT. It specifies CASSLLREGLADTDTQYF.

The gene calls are TRBV4-1 and TRBJ1-1, with no clear D. V lost 4 bases and J lost 3, with 15 bases in between. Germline CDR1 is MGHRA and CDR2 is YSYEKL. The length of the CDR3 is 15 residues. The CDR3 bases are TGCGCCAGCAGCCCAGTCTGGAGGGAGGACACTGAAGCTTTCTTT. Protein sequence: CASSPVWREDTEAFF.